Listed here are 25 T cell receptor beta chains from one sample, sequenced in a study of T-cell memory formation after mild COVID-19. Each CDR3 protein gets one entry after TCRdb re-called the 5' RACE reads with MiXCR. This sample has 400,000 to 500,000 distinct CDR3 sequences, with 15% to 20% found just once. The specimen was PBMCs or a T cell subset sorted from them (not recorded which). The receptors originated from a young man who had mild COVID-19 (a few samples of this study predate the infection). Cell type and time point are not known.

The chain uses TRBV15 and TRBJ2-7, with unresolved D. The germline V gene has CDR1 LNHNV and CDR2 YYDKDF (reference sequence). CDR3 size: 12 residues. Trimming removed 5 bases from V and 4 bases from J, with 9 bases in between. The CDR3 is CATSPERYEQYV. The CDR3 nucleotides are TGTGCCACCAGCCCAGAGAGGTACGAGCAGTACGTC.

The table lists this clonotype with many counts. The chain combines TRBV7-3 with TRBJ2-5; tentatively, D is TRBD1 or TRBD2 (5 bases each). Trimming took off 5 bases at V and 0 bases at J, with 10 bases between the two ends. Germline V gene data show CDR1 as SGHTA and CDR2 as FQGTGA. This CDR3 has 14 amino acids. The CDR3 loop is CASSRDGYQETQYF. CDR3 sequence (DNA): TGTGCCAGCAGCCGGGACGGCTACCAAGAGACCCAGTACTTC.

There are a few counts of this clonotype. This sequence joins TRBV7-2 and TRBJ2-5; D possibly matches TRBD1 or TRBD2 (6 bases each). Trimming removed 2 bases at V and 4 bases at J, with 14 bases between. Germline CDR1 is SGHTA and CDR2 is FQGNSA. The CDR3 contains 15 residues. CDR3 in amino acids: CASSLSQGRGETQYF. The CDR3 DNA sequence: TGTGCCAGCAGCTTATCCCAGGGGCGGGGAGAGACCCAGTACTTC.

The sample holds a few counts of this clonotype. The chain carries TRBV6-2 or TRBV6-3 and TRBJ2-7; D is undetermined. CDR3 length: 14 amino acids. The V gene's germline CDR1 is MNHEY and CDR2 SVGEGT. Deletions cut 3 bases from V and 0 bases from J, with 9 bases between. CDR3 nucleotide sequence: TGTGCCAGCAGTTATCGACCCTCCTCCTACGAGCAGTACTTC. It yields the protein CASSYRPSSYEQYF.

This clonotype was observed once. The chain has TRBV5-6 and TRBJ2-5, with TRBD2 as a possible D gene (5 bases). The germline V and J ends were trimmed by 3 bases and 5 bases, with 14 bases remaining between them. Germline-derived CDR1 and CDR2 are SGHDT and YYEEEE. This CDR3 is built from 14 residues. The CDR3 DNA reads as TGTGCCAGCAGCTCGCCACTAGGTCTGGAGACCCAGTACTTC. Its protein is CASSSPLGLETQYF.

This chain connects TRBV6-5 to TRBJ2-3; 13 bases align to TRBD2. The CDR3 loop spans 16 amino acids. Germline V lookup: CDR1 MNHEY, CDR2 SVGAGI. With V trimmed by 6 bases and J by 4 bases, 7 bases remained unmatched. This CDR3 reads CASSRTSGGAPDTQYF. As DNA, the CDR3 is TGTGCCAGCAGCCGCACTAGCGGGGGGGCCCCAGATACGCAGTATTTT.

The CDR3 protein is CASGLVYPSSYNEQFF. DNA for the CDR3: TGTGCTAGTGGTTTGGTATACCCTAGCTCCTACAATGAGCAGTTCTTC. The rearrangement joins TRBV12-5 to TRBJ2-1, with D uncertain. The germline V and J ends were trimmed by 0 bases and 0 bases, with 9 bases remaining between them. The CDR3 covers 16 residues. Germline V gene data show CDR1 as LGHNT and CDR2 as FRNRAP. The full variable domain, its missing parts supplied by reference TRBV12-5 and TRBJ2-1, is DARVTQTPRHKVTEMGQEVTMRCQPILGHNTVFWYRQTMMQGLELLAYFRNRAPLDDSGMPKDRFSAEMPDATLATLKIQPSEPRDSAVYFCASGLVYPSSYNEQFFGPGTRLTVL.

The V gene is TRBV6-2 or TRBV6-3, the J gene TRBJ2-1; D ambiguous. The length of the CDR3 is 12 residues. Germline values: CDR1 MNHEY, CDR2 SVGEGT. Deletions cut 2 bases from V and 9 bases from J, with 8 bases between. The CDR3 coding sequence is TGTGCCAGCAGTTACCCCGCTGGTGAGCAGTTCTTC. Translating gives CASSYPAGEQFF.

This sequence joins TRBV9 and TRBJ2-3; D gene unclear. Germline V lookup: CDR1 SGDLS, CDR2 YYNGEE. CDR3 size: 15 residues. V was cut by 4 bases and J by 0 bases, with 12 bases left in between. The CDR3 DNA is TGTGCCAGCAGCCGTAGATTTGCTAGCACAGATACGCAGTATTTT. Protein product: CASSRRFASTDTQYF.

This clonotype has a handful of counts. The rearrangement links TRBV6-5 to TRBJ2-5; D remains ambiguous. From germline, CDR1 is MNHEY and CDR2 SVGAGI. There are 14 residues in the CDR3. Trimming took off 2 bases at V and 2 bases at J, with 9 bases between the two ends. The CDR3 DNA reads TGTGCCAGCAGTTACCAGATACAACAAGAGACCCAGTACTTC. It encodes CASSYQIQQETQYF.

This clonotype was counted between two and nine times. CDR3 sequence: CASSSTGENSPLHF. Written as DNA, the CDR3 is TGTGCCAGCAGCTCGACAGGGGAAAATTCACCCCTCCACTTT. The chain uses TRBV11-1 and TRBJ1-6, with TRBD1 matching 8 bases. The germline CDR1 and CDR2 sequences are SGHAT and FQDESV (reference sequence). The CDR3 totals 14 residues. V shed 4 bases and J 7 bases; nucleotides not matched to a gene: 3.

V gene TRBV7-2 combines with J gene TRBJ1-5, with D hard to call. V was shortened by 5 bases and J by 6 bases, with 14 bases between the two germline ends. The CDR3 loop spans 14 amino acids. Germline V CDR1 and CDR2: SGHTA, FQGNSA. CDR3 amino acids: CASSPGGVAQPQHF. The CDR3 coding sequence is TGTGCCAGCAGCCCGGGCGGGGTTGCTCAGCCCCAGCATTTT.

This clonotype was counted between two and nine times. The chain uses TRBV29-1 and TRBJ2-7; 8 bases are a match to TRBD1. This CDR3 region has 12 residues. V lost 6 bases and J lost 5; bases outside the gene matches: 6. CDR1 and CDR2 (germline): SQVTM, ANQGSEA. The chain's CDR3 is CSVPTGEDEQYF. CDR3 nucleotide sequence: TGCAGCGTCCCGACAGGGGAGGACGAGCAGTACTTC.

This clonotype was recorded a few times. V is TRBV7-8 and J is TRBJ1-3; 7 nucleotides agree with TRBD1. Germline loops: CDR1 SGHVS, CDR2 FQNEAQ. There are 14 residues in the CDR3. J lost 7 bases, V lost 4 bases, and 7 bases had no gene match. The DNA for the CDR3 is TGTGCCAGCAGCTCGGGACAGAGAGGGAACACCATATATTTT. Translating it yields CASSSGQRGNTIYF.

The J gene is TRBJ2-2, the V gene TRBV6-2 or TRBV6-3, with 11 bases fitting TRBD2. Germline trimming cut 6 bases from V and 0 bases from J; bases unmatched to any gene: 9. The CDR3 covers 18 residues. Germline V CDR1 and CDR2: MNHEY, SVGEGT. CDR3 sequence: CASSRPLAGASNTGELFF. CDR3 sequence (DNA): TGTGCCAGCAGCCGCCCACTAGCGGGGGCTTCGAACACCGGGGAGCTGTTTTTT.

Only a few counts were recorded for this clonotype. V gene TRBV9 combines with J gene TRBJ1-1; the D is unclear. The CDR3 totals 13 residues. Between the trimmed V and J ends, which lost 4 bases and 5 bases, there was a span of 12 bases. In germline, CDR1 is SGDLS, CDR2 YYNGEE. CDR3 sequence reads: CASSPGFGTEAFF. The CDR3 DNA sequence: TGTGCCAGCAGCCCCGGGTTTGGAACTGAAGCTTTCTTT.

This sequence joins TRBV7-9 and TRBJ2-2, with D hard to call. V was pared by 2 bases and J by 7 bases, with 11 bases between. The CDR3 consists of 14 residues. Germline CDR1 SEHNR, CDR2 FQNEAQ (reference sequence). Here the CDR3 reads CASSLLVVVGELFF. The CDR3 region has the DNA TGTGCCAGCAGCTTACTAGTCGTCGTCGGGGAGCTGTTTTTT. The whole variable domain, remainder taken from reference TRBV7-9 and TRBJ2-2, is DTGVSQNPRHKITKRGQNVTFRCDPISEHNRLYWYRQTLGQGPEFLTYFQNEAQLEKSRLLSDRFSAERPKGSFSTLEIQRTEQGDSAMYLCASSLLVVVGELFFGEGSRLTVL.

This clonotype was counted a few times. The gene calls are TRBV7-2 and TRBJ2-2; D is perhaps TRBD2 (5 bases). This CDR3 has 13 residues. CDR1 is SGHTA and CDR2 is FQGNSA in the germline V gene. Trimming stripped 5 bases from V and 5 bases from J, with 9 bases between. DNA for the CDR3: TGTGCCAGCAGCCCGGGAATGACCGGGGAGCTGTTTTTT. As protein: CASSPGMTGELFF.

In this sample, this clonotype turned up a few times. The V and J genes are TRBV5-1 and TRBJ2-1, with TRBD1 identical over 9 bases. The CDR3 covers 20 residues. Germline V gene data show CDR1 as SGHRS and CDR2 as YFSETQ. The trim removed 1 base at V and 5 bases at J, leaving 19 bases unmatched. CDR3 bases: TGCGCCAGCAGCTTGTTTGGCCCGGGACAGGGTCAGAATCAGGACAATGAGCAGTTCTTC. As protein: CASSLFGPGQGQNQDNEQFF.

The V call is TRBV30, the J call TRBJ2-3; 11 nucleotides line up with TRBD2. The CDR3 loop spans 15 amino acids. V was pared by 4 bases and J by 4 bases, with 7 bases of the junction left unmatched. The germline V gene encodes CDR1 GTSNPN and CDR2 SVGIG (reference sequence). CDR3 loop: CAWIISGGAPDTQYF. CDR3 in DNA: TGTGCCTGGATAATTAGCGGGGGGGCCCCAGATACGCAGTATTTT. The full variable domain, rest sourced from reference TRBV30 and TRBJ2-3, is SQTIHQWPATLVQPVGSPLSLECTVEGTSNPNLYWYRQAAGRGLQLLFYSVGIGQISSEVPQNLSASRPQDRQFILSSKKLLLSDSGFYLCAWIISGGAPDTQYFGPGTRLTVL.

V gene TRBV10-3 combines with J gene TRBJ2-1; tentative D call: TRBD1 (6 bases). V was trimmed by 4 bases and J by 9 bases, leaving 13 bases between them. The germline V gene encodes CDR1 ENHRY and CDR2 SYGVKD. The CDR3 length is 13 residues. Written as DNA, the CDR3 is TGTGCCATCAGTGGCCCTAGGGGGTCTGAGCAGTTCTTC. It translates to CAISGPRGSEQFF.

The rearrangement joins TRBV10-3 to TRBJ2-2; possibly TRBD1 for D (7 bases). This CDR3 region has 13 residues. The germline V gene encodes CDR1 ENHRY and CDR2 SYGVKD. Trimming pared 7 bases from V and 6 bases from J, leaving 12 bases between. The CDR3 nucleotides read TGTGCCATCACGCAGGGGGGTGCCGGGGAGCTGTTTTTT. It encodes CAITQGGAGELFF.

The chain recombines TRBV7-9 with TRBJ2-3; TRBD1 matches 10 bases. V dropped 6 bases and J dropped 1; count of bases not matched to a gene: 7. Per germline, CDR1 SEHNR and CDR2 FQNEAQ (reference sequence). The length of the CDR3 is 16 residues. The CDR3 here is CASRRRDRGGTDTQYF. The DNA of the CDR3 is TGTGCCAGCAGACGCCGGGACAGGGGAGGCACAGATACGCAGTATTTT.

This clonotype came up a few times. The rearrangement links TRBV15 to TRBJ2-6; D is ambiguous. V gave up 3 bases and J gave up 2 bases, with 8 bases separating them. Germline loops: CDR1 LNHNV, CDR2 YYDKDF (reference sequence). The CDR3 is made up of 15 amino acids. The CDR3 region has the DNA TGTGCCACCAGCAGGTTACTCCCTGGGGCCAACGTCCTGACTTTC. Translation: CATSRLLPGANVLTF. Variable domain in full (rest from reference TRBV15 and TRBJ2-6): DAMVIQNPRYQVTQFGKPVTLSCSQTLNHNVMYWYQQKSSQAPKLLFHYYDKDFNNEADTPDNFQSRRPNTSFCFLDIRSPGLGDTAMYLCATSRLLPGANVLTFGAGSRLTVL.

J is TRBJ2-3 and V is TRBV3-1; tentative D call: TRBD1 (6 bases). Trimming shortened V by 0 bases and J by 1 base, and 11 bases separated the two germline ends. The CDR3 is 16 amino acids. Looked up from germline, CDR1 is LGHDT and CDR2 is YNNKEL (reference sequence). The CDR3 reads CASSQERGMGTDTQYF. The CDR3, as DNA: TGTGCCAGCAGCCAAGAGAGGGGGATGGGCACAGATACGCAGTATTTT.